This T cell receptor beta chain stems from a study of shared clonotypes between healthy human individuals (TCRdb year 2020). Describing the broader study: Three men and a couple of women, aged 18 to 49 years, made up the cohort. Different laboratories and diverse techniques were used to prepare libraries and sequence TCR repertoires, to increase sequencing depth and limit assay-specific biases. Per donor, leukapheresis produced somewhere between about 0.9 and 9 billion PBMCs. For each donor, CD4 naive and CD4 memory were each given three plates, CD8 naive was given two plates, and CD8 memory was given one plate. To estimate repertoire size and how much clonotypes are shared between individuals, the study performed deep sequencing of blood TCR repertoires from roughly five healthy adults. The paper as a whole reports these results and caveats: Sampling was restricted to blood, and TCR repertoires in tissue are likely to differ from TCR repertoires in blood. Rarefaction of sorted-subset datasets indicated incomplete sequencing despite the large sequencing depth. Estimated clonotype richness was generally larger for naive than for memory subsets. Pairwise subsampling indicated that sequencing depth was expected to affect the degree of clonotype sharing among donors. Sharing across a few donors was observed for about 5% of naive CD4, under 4% of naive CD8, over 2% of memory CD4, and about 0.4% of memory CD8 clonotypes. Because the study included a small number of donors, the genetic and exposure-history diversity represented was limited. Clonotypes shared by all four sorted-subset donors showed higher generation probabilities than non-shared clonotypes.

Using the deep immunoSEQ assay, multiplex PCR amplified TCR CDR3 regions from genomic DNA. Genomic DNA extracted from each cell subset was distributed evenly over all wells of several immunoSEQ 96-well plates, and each plate served as one replicate. For sorted subsets, each replicate PCR was loaded with roughly 190 ng genomic DNA, equivalent to 25,000 to 35,000 T cell genomes. Purified libraries were quantified with a Qubit 3.0 fluorometer, sized on a Bioanalyzer 2100, and re-quantified with the KAPA Library Quantification kit. Every immunoSEQ 96-well plate was sequenced on a dedicated single-read 150-cycle Illumina NextSeq 550 flow cell. The study's own analysis went as follows. The immunoSEQ output contained only junctional sequences without quality scores, so filtering could not match that applied to full-length reads. Sequences were annotated with PyIR, a Python wrapper for IgBLAST v1.9, using IMGT germline references to assign V/J genes and CDR3. Reads were removed for weak V/J assignments (E-value above 1e-6), missing CDR3, stop codons, out-of-frame junctions, or ambiguous translated residues. V3J clonotypes were defined as sequences sharing the same inferred V gene, J gene, and CDR3 amino acid sequence. To compute the percentage overlap between repertoires, the number of shared unique clonotypes was divided by the size of the smaller repertoire. Repertoire richness was assessed with RTK rarefaction, the Chao1 estimator, and Recon v2.1 estimates of unobserved clonotypes. For all TCRbeta clonotypes obtained by the gDNA method from four donors, generation probabilities were computed with OLGA. The table was pulled from immuneACCESS by TCRdb, which kept in-frame rearrangements only. Such tables lose some clones; where checked, under half of the loss comes from unresolved V genes, and the rest has no known cause. That table furnishes V, J and clone size, whereas the DNA furnished D and trimming. Across this sample there are some 2,000,000 clones, with 85% to 95% seen only once. 0.13% of the sample is taken by the ten largest.

On this clone itself: The antigen it recognizes is unknown. No qualities accompany the bases; no much larger clone lies one base away.

Inclusive of the bounding cysteine and phenylalanine, the CDR3 is 15 residues long. This entry keeps only the CDR3 DNA: 45 bases, framed from base 1. The germline V gene supplies CDR1 SGHRS and CDR2 YFSETQ. V and J lose 0 bases and 1 base, and a span of 10 bases separates them. The donors were healthy, HIV-negative adults who had no recently reported acute infections or vaccinations. Only Caucasian adults living in Nashville, Tennessee, USA were represented among the donors. CD4+ T cells were enriched through magnetic negative selection, after which naive cells were positively selected on CD45RA and the remaining negative fraction served as the memory subset. Blood was obtained by leukapheresis, after which PBMCs were separated by Ficoll-Histopaque density gradient centrifugation and cryopreserved in liquid nitrogen vapor phase. Analytical flow cytometry was used to check the purity and quantity of each magnetically sorted T cell population. Genomic DNA was isolated from each sorted fraction and quantified by UV absorbance on a Nanodrop 2000c.

The source of this sequence is a man between 18 and 29 years old in good health. The sample was naive CD4+ T cells sorted from blood. The cell subset or site label here, explained by the study, means: CD45RA+ positively selected. The sequence is built from TRBV5-1 and TRBJ2-5; the D region possibly corresponds to TRBD2 (5 bases align). The DNA is TGCGCCAGCAGCTTGGGTGACTACTCCCAAGAGACCCAGTACTTC. This gives the protein CASSLGDYSQETQYF.